These 24 T cell receptor beta chains came from one sample sequenced in a study of shared clonotypes between healthy human individuals. Terminally differentiated effector memory CD45RA+ cells were excluded by CCR7 positive selection of CD45RO-negative cells. Profiling relied on immunoSEQ multiplex PCR, and the TCRdb table lists in-frame clones only, not all of them. This table holds around 2,000,000 clones, about 92% found once. Specimen: naive CD8+ T cells from PBMCs. These receptors came from a young man in good health. Some clones in this sample may be carry-over from other donors' samples.

The V gene is TRBV11-2, the J gene TRBJ2-5, with D possibly matching TRBD2 (6 bases). Germline values: CDR1 SGHAT, CDR2 FQNNGV. Deletions cut 5 bases from V and 1 base from J, with 11 bases between. The CDR3 extends over 14 amino acids. CDR3 in amino acids: CASSRSGFQETQYF. The CDR3 DNA reads TGTGCCAGCAGCAGAAGCGGGTTCCAAGAGACCCAGTACTTC.

The rearrangement links TRBV5-1 to TRBJ2-5, with 9 bases lining up with TRBD2. Trimming took 4 bases from V and 5 from J; bases not matched to a gene: 12. In germline, CDR1 is SGHRS, CDR2 YFSETQ. This CDR3 contains 16 residues. The CDR3 DNA follows: TGCGCCAGCAGCGCGGGACTAGCACCGGCGGGGGAGACCCAGTACTTC. Its protein is CASSAGLAPAGETQYF.

Of note for this clone: The same CDR3 can be traced to other DNA sequences in this sample. This chain connects TRBV9 to TRBJ2-7; TRBD2 matches at 7 bases. Germline trimming cut 0 bases from V and 3 bases from J; bases unmatched to any gene: 6. Per germline, CDR1 SGDLS and CDR2 YYNGEE. CDR3 length: 15 amino acids. The CDR3: CASSVGIAGNYEQYF. For the CDR3, the DNA is TGTGCCAGCAGCGTAGGTATAGCGGGCAACTACGAGCAGTACTTC. Drawing the rest from reference TRBV9 and TRBJ2-7, the complete variable domain is DSGVTQTPKHLITATGQRVTLRCSPRSGDLSVYWYQQSLDQGLQFLIQYYNGEERAKGNILERFSAQQFPDLHSELNLSSLELGDSALYFCASSVGIAGNYEQYFGPGTRLTVT.

The chain links TRBV27 to TRBJ1-5; a weak D match, TRBD1 (5 bases). CDR3 length equals 13 residues. The V end was cut by 5 bases, the J end by 7 bases, with 12 bases between. Germline V gene sequence: CDR1 MNHEY, CDR2 SMNVEV (reference sequence). The CDR3 sequence: CASSLQGVQPQHF. The CDR3 DNA follows: TGTGCCAGCAGTCTCCAGGGTGTCCAGCCCCAGCATTTT.

This clone occurred once. Here the CDR3 reads CASMEIPYEQYF. CDR3 bases: TGTGCCAGCATGGAGATCCCCTACGAGCAGTACTTC. The V and J genes are TRBV28 and TRBJ2-7; D unresolved. Per germline, CDR1 MDHEN and CDR2 SYDVKM. V was cut by 7 bases and J by 2 bases, with 9 bases left in between. The CDR3 contains 12 residues.

This clone was detected only once. The CDR3 is CASQTRRRVNTEAFF. Written as DNA, the CDR3 is TGTGCCAGCCAAACGCGGCGACGGGTGAACACTGAAGCTTTCTTT. The V gene is TRBV27, the J gene TRBJ1-1; D remains ambiguous. Trimming removed 8 bases at V and 0 bases at J, with 16 bases between. Per the germline V gene, CDR1 is MNHEY and CDR2 is SMNVEV (reference sequence). The CDR3 contains 15 residues.

The rearrangement uses TRBV2 and TRBJ1-2; D remains ambiguous. The CDR3 consists of 16 residues. Per germline, CDR1 SNHLY and CDR2 FYNNEI. V was cut by 0 bases and J by 1 base, with 12 bases left in between. The CDR3 loop is CASSEAGGGSNYGYTF. In DNA, the CDR3 is TGTGCCAGCAGTGAAGCGGGTGGCGGGAGTAACTATGGCTACACCTTC.

This rearrangement joins TRBV10-3 to TRBJ1-1, with TRBD1 identical over 8 bases. CDR1 and CDR2 (germline): ENHRY, SYGVKD. With 3 bases clipped from V and 4 bases from J, the junction kept 7 bases outside the gene matches. The CDR3 covers 15 residues. In DNA form, the CDR3 reads TGTGCCATCAGTGACATCGATACAGGGGGCACTGAAGCTTTCTTT. This codes for CAISDIDTGGTEAFF.

The rearrangement uses TRBV4-1 and TRBJ2-3, with 9 bases matching TRBD2. J gave up 4 bases and V 4 bases, and 9 bases lay outside the gene matches. This CDR3 spans 16 amino acids. Germline-derived CDR1 and CDR2 are MGHRA and YSYEKL. CDR3 region: CASSRRREGRADTQYF. DNA for the CDR3: TGCGCCAGCAGCCGGCGGCGGGAGGGGAGGGCAGATACGCAGTATTTT.

The chain combines TRBV11-2 with TRBJ2-3; TRBD1 matches 12 bases. Germline V CDR1 and CDR2: SGHAT, FQNNGV. The CDR3 extends over 15 amino acids. V lost 5 bases, J lost 5 bases, and 5 bases stayed unmatched. CDR3 loop: CASSPGTGGEDTQYF. The DNA for the CDR3 is TGTGCCAGCAGCCCGGGGACAGGGGGCGAAGATACGCAGTATTTT.

This chain uses TRBV5-1 with TRBJ2-3, with a tentative D call TRBD1 (6 bases). This CDR3 comprises 12 residues. V shed 2 bases and J shed 10 bases, with 11 bases lying between them. Germline V gives CDR1 SGHRS, CDR2 YFSETQ. The CDR3 loop is CASSFTGWAQYF. Written as DNA, the CDR3 is TGCGCCAGCAGCTTCACAGGGTGGGCGCAGTATTTT. The full variable domain, completed using reference TRBV5-1 and TRBJ2-3, is KAGVTQTPRYLIKTRGQQVTLSCSPISGHRSVSWYQQTPGQGLQFLFEYFSETQRNKGNFPGRFSGRQFSNSRSEMNVSTLELGDSALYLCASSFTGWAQYFGPGTRLTVL.

This clone turned up a few times. In DNA, the CDR3 is TGTGCCAGCAGCGCCTTAATGAACACTGAAGCTTTCTTT. It yields the protein CASSALMNTEAFF. This chain links TRBV7-9 with TRBJ1-1; no clear D gene. Trimming shortened V by 5 bases and J by 0 bases, and 7 bases separated the two germline ends. This CDR3 comprises 13 residues. Germline V CDR1 and CDR2: SEHNR, FQNEAQ (reference sequence).

The chain carries TRBV11-3 and TRBJ2-5, with 11 bases matching TRBD1. J lost 5 bases, V lost 5 bases, and 7 bases had no gene match. CDR3 length: 15 amino acids. Germline lookup yields CDR1 SGHNT and CDR2 YENEEA. CDR3 amino acids: CASSHRTGGLETQYF. The CDR3 DNA reads TGTGCCAGCAGCCACCGGACAGGGGGCCTTGAGACCCAGTACTTC. The variable domain in full, completed from reference TRBV11-3 and TRBJ2-5, reads EAGVVQSPRYKIIEKKQPVAFWCNPISGHNTLYWYLQNLGQGPELLIRYENEEAVDDSQLPKDRFSAERLKGVDSTLKIQPAELGDSAVYLCASSHRTGGLETQYFGPGTRLLVL.

The rearrangement links TRBV9 to TRBJ2-3, with 7 positions matching TRBD1. The CDR3 sequence is 15 residues long. J lost 3 bases, V lost 4 bases, and 8 bases had no gene match. Germline V CDR1 and CDR2: SGDLS, YYNGEE. The CDR3 loop reads CASSSGDSRTDTQYF. The CDR3 nucleotides are TGTGCCAGCAGCTCCGGGGACAGTCGGACAGATACGCAGTATTTT.

The rearrangement joins TRBV11-2 to TRBJ2-2, with 8 bases matching TRBD2. The V gene's germline CDR1 is SGHAT and CDR2 FQNNGV. Losses at the gene ends were 5 bases for V and 6 bases for J; bases not matched to a gene: 14. The CDR3 spans 17 residues. CDR3 residues: CASSAYPRGGMAGELFF. The DNA of the CDR3 is TGTGCCAGCAGCGCCTATCCCCGGGGGGGGATGGCCGGGGAGCTGTTTTTT.

This clone was picked up a small number of times. This chain connects TRBV4-2 to TRBJ1-5, with TRBD1 as a possible D gene (6 bases). V lost 2 bases and J lost 0, with 8 bases in between. The CDR3 spans 15 residues. Looked up from germline, CDR1 is LGHNA and CDR2 is YNFKEQ. Here the CDR3 DNA reads TGTGCCAGCAGCCAACTACAGGGTAGCAATCAGCCCCAGCATTTT. As protein: CASSQLQGSNQPQHF.

The chain employs TRBV11-2 and TRBJ2-1; 10 bases align to TRBD2. The germline CDR1 and CDR2 sequences are SGHAT and FQNNGV. The CDR3 spans 13 residues. V shed 1 base and J 9 bases; nucleotides not matched to a gene: 0. CDR3 in DNA: TGTGCCAGCAGCTTAGTAGCGGGAGGTGAGCAGTTCTTC. Translating gives CASSLVAGGEQFF.

The chain uses TRBV7-8 and TRBJ1-1; 11 nucleotides line up with TRBD1. The germline V gene encodes CDR1 SGHVS and CDR2 FQNEAQ. Germline trimming cut 5 bases from V and 11 bases from J; bases unmatched to any gene: 13. CDR3 length equals 15 residues. The chain's CDR3 is CASSLREDRGHAAFF. CDR3 DNA: TGTGCCAGCAGCCTACGAGAGGACAGGGGGCATGCGGCTTTCTTT.

This chain uses TRBV7-9 with TRBJ2-7; 11 bases align to TRBD2. Per germline, CDR1 SEHNR and CDR2 FQNEAQ (reference sequence). CDR3 length: 14 amino acids. V was pared by 7 bases and J by 4 bases, with 6 bases of the junction left unmatched. This chain's CDR3 is CASIDGTSGYEQYF. Here the CDR3 DNA reads TGTGCCAGCATAGACGGGACTAGCGGTTACGAGCAGTACTTC.

About this clone itself: Other DNA sequences in the sample encode the same CDR3. The chain recombines TRBV7-9 with TRBJ2-7; 11 bases are a match to TRBD2. Germline-derived CDR1 and CDR2 are SEHNR and FQNEAQ (reference sequence). The CDR3 consists of 13 residues. Trimming took 6 bases from V and 4 from J; bases not matched to a gene: 2. The chain's CDR3 is CASSLAGGYEQYF. For the CDR3, the DNA is TGTGCCAGCAGTCTAGCGGGAGGTTACGAGCAGTACTTC.

The chain employs TRBV28 and TRBJ2-2; D ambiguous. Germline CDR1 and CDR2: MDHEN and SYDVKM. Deletions cut 4 bases from V and 1 base from J, with 10 bases between. The CDR3 totals 15 residues. The CDR3 nucleotides are TGTGCCAGCAGTTCGTGGACGAGGAACACCGGGGAGCTGTTTTTT. Its protein is CASSSWTRNTGELFF. The whole variable domain, remainder taken from reference TRBV28 and TRBJ2-2, is DVKVTQSSRYLVKRTGEKVFLECVQDMDHENMFWYRQDPGLGLRLIYFSYDVKMKEKGDIPEGYSVSREKKERFSLILESASTNQTSMYLCASSSWTRNTGELFFGEGSRLTVL.

This clone showed up just once. The CDR3 spells CASSRGRIEGYTF. CDR3 in DNA: TGTGCCAGCAGCCGGGGGCGAATCGAAGGCTACACCTTC. The rearrangement links TRBV13 to TRBJ1-2; a weak D match, TRBD1 (6 bases). This CDR3 comprises 13 residues. Germline V CDR1 and CDR2: PRHDT, FYEKMQ (reference sequence). Deletions cut 5 bases from V and 8 bases from J, with 15 bases between. Full variable domain (remainder filled in from reference TRBV13 and TRBJ1-2): AAGVIQSPRHLIKEKRETATLKCYPIPRHDTVYWYQQGPGQDPQFLISFYEKMQSDKGSIPDRFSAQQFSDYHSELNMSSLELGDSALYFCASSRGRIEGYTFGSGTRLTVV.

The V gene is TRBV2, the J gene TRBJ2-3, with 10 bases that match TRBD2. J gave up 4 bases and V 0 bases, and 7 bases lay outside the gene matches. The CDR3 runs 17 residues. Germline V CDR1 and CDR2: SNHLY, FYNNEI. The CDR3 loop is CASSEAPPSGSSDTQYF. CDR3 DNA: TGTGCCAGCAGTGAAGCGCCCCCTAGCGGGAGTTCAGATACGCAGTATTTT.

The rearrangement joins TRBV7-9 to TRBJ1-3; possibly TRBD1 for D (5 bases). Trimming took 4 bases from V and 1 from J, leaving 14 bases between them. From germline, CDR1 is SEHNR and CDR2 FQNEAQ (reference sequence). The CDR3 has 16 amino acids. DNA for the CDR3: TGTGCCAGCAGCTCACTAGGGGATTGGTCTGGAAACACCATATATTTT. Its protein is CASSSLGDWSGNTIYF.